This TCR beta chain was sequenced during a study of CD8+ T cells in alopecia areata. Sample treatment: oral pan-JAK inhibitor, 5-10 mg twice daily. Following extraction, RNA underwent reverse transcription to cDNA, which served as the sequencing template. The method was immunoSEQ multiplex PCR; TCRdb's version includes in-frame clones alone and lacks a portion of them. The table has 150,000 to 200,000 clones, 60% seen once. The germline V and J ends were trimmed by 0 bases and 4 bases, with 6 bases remaining between them. The V gene's germline CDR1 is SGHDN and CDR2 FVKESK. This CDR3 contains 13 residues.

The J gene is TRBJ1-2, the V gene TRBV14; D is unclear. The clonotype comes from a human donor with alopecia areata. This specimen consisted of CD4+ T cells sorted from blood, obtained at week 24, from a patient treated with tofacitinib. The CDR3 nucleotides are TGTGCCAGCAGCCAAGATCGAATCTATGGCTACACCTTC. It codes for CASSQDRIYGYTF.